Presented here are 32 T cell receptor beta chains from one specimen sequenced in a study of blood T cell repertoires in COVID-19. Profiled with immunoSEQ multiplex PCR; TCRdb holds only in-frame clones, not every one. The data show roughly 250,000 clones, about nine tenths seen once. The sequenced sample was peripheral blood. Receptor source: a woman in her thirties or forties with acute or convalescent COVID-19.

The rearrangement joins TRBV2 to TRBJ2-2; tentatively, D is TRBD2 (7 bases). The CDR3 runs to 12 residues. V was cut by 8 bases and J by 13 bases, with 17 bases left in between. Germline CDR1 and CDR2: SNHLY and FYNNEI. The CDR3 here is CASSDRWEGLFF. Here the CDR3 DNA reads TGTGCCAGCTCCGACAGGTGGGAGGGGCTGTTTTTT.

This chain joins TRBV5-6 and TRBJ2-2; 10 nucleotides agree with TRBD2. The CDR3 contains 15 residues. Germline CDR1 is SGHDT and CDR2 is YYEEEE. J was trimmed by 1 base and V by 6 bases; bases with no gene match: 3. For the CDR3, the DNA is TGTGCCAGCACGAGGACTAGCGGGAACACCGGGGAGCTGTTTTTT. Protein sequence: CASTRTSGNTGELFF.

The V and J genes are TRBV19 and TRBJ1-3; TRBD1 matches at 7 bases. In germline, CDR1 is LNHDA, CDR2 SQIVND (reference sequence). J lost 3 bases, V lost 3 bases, and 5 bases had no gene match. CDR3 length equals 15 residues. CDR3 in amino acids: CASSIDRVDGNTIYF. The CDR3 DNA reads TGTGCCAGTAGTATCGACAGGGTGGATGGAAACACCATATATTTT.

The gene calls are TRBV5-1 and TRBJ2-7, with 8 bases fitting TRBD1. Germline trimming cut 0 bases from V and 5 bases from J; bases unmatched to any gene: 4. The CDR3 extends over 14 amino acids. Germline values: CDR1 SGHRS, CDR2 YFSETQ. The CDR3 DNA follows: TGCGCCAGCAGCTTGGCCGGACAGGGACACGAGCAGTACGTC. It translates to CASSLAGQGHEQYV.

This clone has a single count. The chain recombines TRBV7-2 with TRBJ2-7; 10 bases match TRBD1. V was clipped by 3 bases and J by 3 bases; unmatched bases: 5. Per the germline V gene, CDR1 is SGHTA and CDR2 is FQGNSA. This CDR3 spans 15 amino acids. Written as DNA, the CDR3 is TGTGCCAGCAGCTTGACAGGGGGCCCCGACTACGAGCAGTACGTC. Amino acids: CASSLTGGPDYEQYV.

V usage is TRBV5-1 and J usage is TRBJ1-6; D is perhaps TRBD1 (6 bases). Trimming took off 0 bases at V and 0 bases at J, with 10 bases between the two ends. There are 17 residues in the CDR3. CDR1 is SGHRS and CDR2 is YFSETQ in the germline V gene. CDR3 in amino acids: CASSLEGVSSYNSPLHF. The CDR3 region has the DNA TGCGCCAGCAGCTTGGAGGGGGTGAGCTCCTATAATTCACCCCTCCACTTT.

The chain uses TRBV7-2 and TRBJ1-2; TRBD1 is a possible D gene (6 bases). The CDR3 consists of 15 residues. Germline CDR1 SGHTA, CDR2 FQGNSA. V was shortened by 1 base and J by 5 bases, with 14 bases between the two germline ends. CDR3 bases: TGTGCCAGCAGCTTAGGAGCAGGGGTCCTTTATGGCTACACCTTC. It encodes CASSLGAGVLYGYTF. The complete variable domain, with remaining parts taken from reference TRBV7-2 and TRBJ1-2, reads GAGVSQSPSNKVTEKGKDVELRCDPISGHTALYWYRQSLGQGLEFLIYFQGNSAPDKSGLPSDRFSAERTGGSVSTLTIQRTQQEDSAVYLCASSLGAGVLYGYTFGSGTRLTVV.

The table lists this clone with a few counts. V gene TRBV4-1 combines with J gene TRBJ2-5; TRBD2 agrees at 8 bases. The CDR3 covers 15 residues. Trimming cost V 4 bases and J 1 base; bases outside gene matches: 5. From germline, CDR1 is MGHRA and CDR2 YSYEKL. The CDR3 protein is CASSPQRGPQETQYF. Written as DNA, the CDR3 is TGCGCCAGCAGCCCTCAGCGGGGGCCCCAAGAGACCCAGTACTTC.

The chain recombines TRBV18 with TRBJ1-2; 9 nucleotides line up with TRBD1. This CDR3 is 14 amino acids long. Germline V lookup: CDR1 KGHSH, CDR2 LQKENI. V shed 2 bases, J shed 8 bases, and the junction held 6 bases outside the gene matches. The CDR3 DNA reads TGTGCCAGCTCACCAGAGGGACAGGGTTTGGGCTACACCTTC. Its translation: CASSPEGQGLGYTF.

V gene TRBV5-1 combines with J gene TRBJ1-4; 9 bases are shared with TRBD1. The CDR3 spans 14 residues. Germline V gives CDR1 SGHRS, CDR2 YFSETQ. The J segment lost 8 bases and the V segment lost 4 bases, leaving 6 bases of the junction unmatched. The CDR3 DNA sequence: TGCGCCAGCAGCCGGGACAGGGCTCGGGAAAAACTGTTTTTT. This sequence encodes CASSRDRAREKLFF.

The rearrangement joins TRBV15 to TRBJ2-1, with D tentatively TRBD1 (6 bases). Germline loops: CDR1 LNHNV, CDR2 YYDKDF (reference sequence). Trimming removed 1 base from V and 3 bases from J, with 16 bases in between. The CDR3 sequence is 17 residues long. The CDR3 DNA sequence: TGTGCCACCAGCAGAGCTACCGGACAGAGAAACTACAATGAGCAGTTCTTC. Amino acids: CATSRATGQRNYNEQFF.

The chain is built from TRBV10-3 and TRBJ2-1, with TRBD2 identical over 14 bases. CDR1 ENHRY and CDR2 SYGVKD come from the germline V gene. The V segment lost 7 bases and the J segment 8 bases; nucleotides outside the gene matches: 7. The CDR3 is made up of 15 amino acids. CDR3 in DNA: TGTGCCATCAAAGAGGGACTAGCGGGGGCGGATGAGCAGTTCTTC. It yields the protein CAIKEGLAGADEQFF.

The genes are TRBV30 and TRBJ1-6; TRBD1 matches 7 bases. CDR3 length: 15 residues. Germline CDR1 is GTSNPN and CDR2 is SVGIG (reference sequence). After removal of 0 bases from V and 7 bases from J, the junction contained 6 bases not matched to a gene. The CDR3 region is CAWSVIDRDNSPLHF. The DNA of the CDR3 is TGTGCCTGGAGTGTAATTGACAGGGACAATTCACCCCTCCACTTT.

The J gene is TRBJ1-1, the V gene TRBV27, with D perhaps matching TRBD1 (5 bases). CDR3 length equals 15 residues. The germline V gene has CDR1 MNHEY and CDR2 SMNVEV (reference sequence). The ends were cut back, 6 bases at V and 3 bases at J, with 17 bases in the middle. CDR3 DNA sequence: TGTGCCAGCAGGAGCCTAGGGGCGGGGGACACTGAAGCTTTCTTT. Residues: CASRSLGAGDTEAFF.

This chain connects TRBV6-6 to TRBJ2-7; TRBD1 agrees at 11 bases. J was trimmed by 6 bases and V by 5 bases; bases with no gene match: 6. The germline gives CDR1 MNHNY, CDR2 SVGAGI (reference sequence). The CDR3 is made up of 14 amino acids. The CDR3 protein is CASSDLDRGLEQYV. The CDR3 DNA sequence: TGTGCCAGCAGTGACTTGGACAGGGGGCTCGAGCAGTACGTC.

The genes are TRBV4-2 and TRBJ2-1; 10 nucleotides agree with TRBD2. Germline V gene data show CDR1 as LGHNA and CDR2 as YNFKEQ. Trimming took 0 bases from V and 6 from J; bases not matched to a gene: 5. The CDR3 spans 16 residues. In DNA form, the CDR3 reads TGTGCCAGCAGCCAAGAACAAGCGGGGGGGACCAATGAGCAGTTCTTC. Its translation is CASSQEQAGGTNEQFF.

The chain combines TRBV6-4 with TRBJ1-2, with 7 bases aligning to TRBD1. With V trimmed by 5 bases and J by 2 bases, 5 bases remained unmatched. The CDR3 is 14 amino acids. Per germline, CDR1 MRHNA and CDR2 SNTAGT. In DNA, the CDR3 is TGTGCCAGCAGTATAAACAGGGGAAACTATGGCTACACCTTC. It specifies CASSINRGNYGYTF.

This sequence joins TRBV28 and TRBJ2-5; possibly TRBD1 for D (7 bases). Per germline, CDR1 MDHEN and CDR2 SYDVKM. Trimming cost V 6 bases and J 5 bases, with 22 bases left between them. The CDR3 is 16 residues long. CDR3 amino acids: CASRTLGQRAWETQYF. The CDR3 bases are TGTGCCAGCAGGACCTTGGGACAGCGGGCGTGGGAGACCCAGTACTTC.

The chain joins TRBV28 to TRBJ1-2; perhaps TRBD1 as D (5 bases). V was cut by 8 bases and J by 2 bases, with 24 bases left in between. The germline gives CDR1 MDHEN, CDR2 SYDVKM. CDR3 length: 17 residues. The CDR3 here is CASSPRKWTILNYGYTF. The CDR3 DNA is TGTGCCAGCTCCCCACGGAAATGGACAATCCTCAACTATGGCTACACCTTC.

The count of this clone is one. The J gene is TRBJ1-2, the V gene TRBV30, with unresolved D. The V and J ends lost 5 bases and 7 bases respectively, with 11 bases between them. Germline CDR1 GTSNPN, CDR2 SVGIG (reference sequence). CDR3 length equals 11 residues. CDR3 coding DNA: TGTGCCTGGGTCCTGGGCCGTGGCTACACCTTC. Translation: CAWVLGRGYTF. Variable domain in full (rest from reference TRBV30 and TRBJ1-2): SQTIHQWPATLVQPVGSPLSLECTVEGTSNPNLYWYRQAAGRGLQLLFYSVGIGQISSEVPQNLSASRPQDRQFILSSKKLLLSDSGFYLCAWVLGRGYTFGSGTRLTVV.

The chain couples TRBV3-1 (or the pseudogene TRBV3-2) to TRBJ1-1; D is unclear. V was clipped by 4 bases and J by 6 bases, with 12 bases between them. Germline V gives CDR1 LGHDT, CDR2 YNNKEL (reference sequence). CDR3 length: 13 amino acids. For the CDR3, the DNA is TGTGCCAGCAGCCCGAGTACGAGCCCTGAAGCTTTCTTT. It codes for CASSPSTSPEAFF.

The chain combines TRBV7-8 with TRBJ2-3, with D maybe TRBD1 (5 bases). The V gene lost 1 base and the J gene lost 4 bases, with 9 bases spanning the gap. Germline V gene lookup returns CDR1 SGHVS and CDR2 FQNEAQ. The CDR3 has 14 residues. The CDR3 DNA follows: TGTGCCAGCAGCTTAGAGGGGTGGGCAGATACGCAGTATTTT. The encoded protein is CASSLEGWADTQYF.

The chain couples TRBV11-2 to TRBJ1-1; D uncertain. Trimming removed 4 bases from V and 10 bases from J, with 7 bases in between. Germline-derived CDR1 and CDR2 are SGHAT and FQNNGV. There are 10 residues in the CDR3. The DNA of the CDR3 is TGTGCCAGCAGCTATAGGAGAGCTTTCTTT. Its translation is CASSYRRAFF.

The rearrangement uses TRBV9 and TRBJ1-1, with D uncertain. Germline CDR1 reads SGDLS; CDR2 reads YYNGEE. The V gene lost 0 bases and the J gene lost 1 base, with 4 bases spanning the gap. This CDR3 spans 13 amino acids. CDR3 DNA: TGTGCCAGCAGCGTAGCCTCGAACACTGAAGCTTTCTTT. Amino acids: CASSVASNTEAFF. The full variable domain, completed using reference TRBV9 and TRBJ1-1, is DSGVTQTPKHLITATGQRVTLRCSPRSGDLSVYWYQQSLDQGLQFLIQYYNGEERAKGNILERFSAQQFPDLHSELNLSSLELGDSALYFCASSVASNTEAFFGQGTRLTVV.

The chain has TRBV28 and TRBJ1-3; D gene uncertain. Germline CDR1 and CDR2: MDHEN and SYDVKM. This CDR3 comprises 14 residues. V dropped 6 bases and J dropped 0 bases, with 9 bases sitting between them. In nucleotides, the CDR3 is TGTGCCAGCAGCCCCTTAAACTCTGGAAACACCATATATTTT. It translates to CASSPLNSGNTIYF.

The V gene is TRBV9, the J gene TRBJ1-4; 8 bases align to TRBD1. Per the germline V gene, CDR1 is SGDLS and CDR2 is YYNGEE. CDR3 length: 15 residues. Germline trimming cut 3 bases from V and 8 bases from J; bases unmatched to any gene: 9. The CDR3 spells CASSAGQGTGEKLFF. DNA for the CDR3: TGTGCCAGCAGCGCTGGACAGGGTACGGGGGAAAAACTGTTTTTT.

The gene calls are TRBV15 and TRBJ1-6; 7 nucleotides line up with TRBD1. The CDR3 runs 14 residues. V was pared by 4 bases and J by 14 bases, with 11 bases of the junction left unmatched. The V gene's germline CDR1 is LNHNV and CDR2 YYDKDF (reference sequence). CDR3 DNA sequence: TGTGCCACCAGCAAAGGAGGGGGCGTGGCGGCCCTCCACTTT. Encoded protein: CATSKGGGVAALHF.

This chain uses TRBV15 with TRBJ1-2; 9 nucleotides line up with TRBD1. The CDR3 has 17 residues. After removal of 4 bases from V and 0 bases from J, the junction contained 9 bases not matched to a gene. Germline CDR1 and CDR2: LNHNV and YYDKDF (reference sequence). In nucleotides, the CDR3 is TGTGCCACCAGCAATGTAGGACAGGGGACCTCTAACTATGGCTACACCTTC. Translating gives CATSNVGQGTSNYGYTF. Full variable domain (outside the CDR3, taken from reference TRBV15 and TRBJ1-2): DAMVIQNPRYQVTQFGKPVTLSCSQTLNHNVMYWYQQKSSQAPKLLFHYYDKDFNNEADTPDNFQSRRPNTSFCFLDIRSPGLGDTAMYLCATSNVGQGTSNYGYTFGSGTRLTVV.

The chain carries TRBV5-6 and TRBJ2-7; 7 bases map to TRBD1. J gave up 4 bases and V 7 bases, and 14 bases lay outside the gene matches. The CDR3 is 15 residues long. Germline CDR1 and CDR2: SGHDT and YYEEEE. The CDR3 protein is CASLDLRTGFYEQYV. CDR3 in DNA: TGTGCCAGCCTTGATTTGAGGACAGGCTTTTACGAGCAGTACGTC.

V usage is TRBV15 and J usage is TRBJ1-3, with TRBD1 identical over 8 bases. With V trimmed by 1 base and J by 10 bases, 6 bases remained unmatched. Germline V gene data show CDR1 as LNHNV and CDR2 as YYDKDF (reference sequence). The CDR3 is made up of 14 amino acids. CDR3 in amino acids: CATSRASQGGTIYF. Written as DNA, the CDR3 is TGTGCCACCAGCAGAGCCTCACAGGGGGGAACCATATATTTT.

The chain recombines TRBV24-1 with TRBJ1-2; TRBD1 matches 7 bases. The V and J ends lost 5 bases and 3 bases, in that order; junction bases with no gene match: 5. The CDR3 contains 14 residues. In germline, CDR1 is KGHDR, CDR2 SFDVKD. In nucleotides, the CDR3 is TGTGCCACCAGTGCCTCTGACAGGGACTATGGCTACACCTTC. The encoded protein is CATSASDRDYGYTF.

This chain uses TRBV7-2 with TRBJ1-1, with 9 bases lining up with TRBD1. CDR1 is SGHTA and CDR2 is FQGNSA in the germline V gene. The CDR3 contains 17 residues. V was pared by 0 bases and J by 4 bases, with 9 bases of the junction left unmatched. CDR3 coding DNA: TGTGCCAGCAGCTTAGCGCTCACAGGGGGCTTGGTCACTGAAGCTTTCTTT. It specifies CASSLALTGGLVTEAFF.